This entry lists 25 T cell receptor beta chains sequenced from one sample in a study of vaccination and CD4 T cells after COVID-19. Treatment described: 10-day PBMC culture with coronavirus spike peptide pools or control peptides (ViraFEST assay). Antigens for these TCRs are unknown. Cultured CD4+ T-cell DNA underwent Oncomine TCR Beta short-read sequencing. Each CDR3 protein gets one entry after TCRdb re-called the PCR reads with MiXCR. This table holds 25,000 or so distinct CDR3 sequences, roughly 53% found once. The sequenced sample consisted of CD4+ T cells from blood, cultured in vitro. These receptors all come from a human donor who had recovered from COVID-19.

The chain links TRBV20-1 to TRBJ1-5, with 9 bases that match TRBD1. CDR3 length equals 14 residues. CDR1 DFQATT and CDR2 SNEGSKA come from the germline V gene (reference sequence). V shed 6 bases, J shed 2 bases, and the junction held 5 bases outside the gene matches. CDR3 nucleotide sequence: TGCAGTGCATTTACAGGGGGCGGCAATCAGCCCCAGCATTTT. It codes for CSAFTGGGNQPQHF.

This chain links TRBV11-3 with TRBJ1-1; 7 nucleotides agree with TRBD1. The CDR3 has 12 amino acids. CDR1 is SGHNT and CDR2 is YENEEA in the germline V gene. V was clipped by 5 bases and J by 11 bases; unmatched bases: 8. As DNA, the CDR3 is TGTGCCAGCAGCCGGACAAGGGGGCAGGCTTTCTTT. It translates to CASSRTRGQAFF.

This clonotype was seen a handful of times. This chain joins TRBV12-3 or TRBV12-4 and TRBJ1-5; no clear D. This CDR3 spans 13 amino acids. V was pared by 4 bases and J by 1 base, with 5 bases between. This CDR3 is CASSWLSNQPQHF. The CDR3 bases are TGTGCCAGCAGTTGGTTGAGCAATCAGCCCCAGCATTTT.

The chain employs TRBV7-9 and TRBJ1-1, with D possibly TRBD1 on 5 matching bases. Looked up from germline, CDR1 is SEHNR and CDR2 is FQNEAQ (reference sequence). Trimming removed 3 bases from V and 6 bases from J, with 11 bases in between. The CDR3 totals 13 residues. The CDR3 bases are TGTGCCAGCAGCTTGAGGGAAGGGGCTGAAGCTTTCTTT. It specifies CASSLREGAEAFF.

CDR3 in amino acids: CSVGDGGNSPLHF. CDR3 in DNA: TGCAGCGTTGGGGACGGGGGTAATTCACCCCTCCACTTT. The rearrangement links TRBV29-1 to TRBJ1-6, with TRBD1 as a possible D gene (5 bases). Germline lookup yields CDR1 SQVTM and CDR2 ANQGSEA. The CDR3 contains 13 residues. V gave up 4 bases and J gave up 6 bases, with 10 bases separating them.

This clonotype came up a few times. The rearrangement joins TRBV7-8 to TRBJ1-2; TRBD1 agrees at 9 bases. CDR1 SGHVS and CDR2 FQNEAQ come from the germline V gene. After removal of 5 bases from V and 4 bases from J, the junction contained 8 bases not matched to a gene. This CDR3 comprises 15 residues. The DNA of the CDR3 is TGTGCCAGCAGCCTAACAACAGGGGGCGTCTATGGCTACACCTTC. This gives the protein CASSLTTGGVYGYTF.

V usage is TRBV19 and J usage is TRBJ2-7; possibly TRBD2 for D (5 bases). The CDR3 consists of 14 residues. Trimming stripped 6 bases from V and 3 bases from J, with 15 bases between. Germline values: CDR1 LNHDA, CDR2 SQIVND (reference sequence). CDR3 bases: TGTGCCAGTAGGCCCAGGAGCGGCGTCTACGAGCAGTACTTC. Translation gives CASRPRSGVYEQYF.

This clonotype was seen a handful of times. CDR3 protein: CASSYLAGGPSDTQYF. CDR3 sequence (DNA): TGTGCCAGCAGTTACTTGGCGGGGGGGCCATCAGATACGCAGTATTTT. This sequence joins TRBV6-5 and TRBJ2-3; 9 bases fit TRBD2. The CDR3 has 16 amino acids. Trimming removed 1 base from V and 4 bases from J; junction bases left unmatched: 6. CDR1 is MNHEY, CDR2 SVGAGI, per germline.

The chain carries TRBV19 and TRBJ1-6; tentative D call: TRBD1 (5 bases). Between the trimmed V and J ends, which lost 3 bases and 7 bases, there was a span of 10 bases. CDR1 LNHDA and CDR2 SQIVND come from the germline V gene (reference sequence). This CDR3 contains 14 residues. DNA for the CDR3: TGTGCCAGTAGTATGAACCAGGGAAATTCACCCCTCCACTTT. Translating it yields CASSMNQGNSPLHF.

The CDR3 reads CASRTDYEAFF. CDR3 in DNA: TGTGCCAGCCGGACGGACTATGAAGCTTTCTTT. The V and J genes are TRBV28 and TRBJ1-1; no firm D call. From germline, CDR1 is MDHEN and CDR2 SYDVKM. The CDR3 sequence is 11 residues long. V shed 8 bases and J shed 7 bases, with 11 bases lying between them.

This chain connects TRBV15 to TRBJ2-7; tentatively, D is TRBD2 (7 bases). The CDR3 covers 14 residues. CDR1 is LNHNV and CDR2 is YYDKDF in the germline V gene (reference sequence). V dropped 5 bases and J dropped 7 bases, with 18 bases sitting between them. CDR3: CATSSNRGALEQYF. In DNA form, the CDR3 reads TGTGCCACCAGCTCGAACCGGGGGGCATTAGAGCAGTACTTC.

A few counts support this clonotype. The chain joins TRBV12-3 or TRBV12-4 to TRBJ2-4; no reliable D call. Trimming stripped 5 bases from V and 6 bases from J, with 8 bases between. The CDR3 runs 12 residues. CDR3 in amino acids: CASSPDGNIQYF. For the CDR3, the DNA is TGTGCCAGCAGTCCTGACGGAAACATTCAGTACTTC.

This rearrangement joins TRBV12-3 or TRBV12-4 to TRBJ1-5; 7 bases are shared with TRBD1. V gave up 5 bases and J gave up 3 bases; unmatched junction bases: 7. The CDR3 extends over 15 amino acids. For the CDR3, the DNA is TGTGCCAGCAGTCTAGGGGGCGCGGACAATCAGCCCCAGCATTTT. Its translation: CASSLGGADNQPQHF.

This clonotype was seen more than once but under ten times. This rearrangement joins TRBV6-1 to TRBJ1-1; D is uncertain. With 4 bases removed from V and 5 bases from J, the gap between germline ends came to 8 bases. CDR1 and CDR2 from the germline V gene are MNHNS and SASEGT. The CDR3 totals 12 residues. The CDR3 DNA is TGTGCCAGCAGTGTGTCGAAAACTGAAGCTTTCTTT. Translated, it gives CASSVSKTEAFF.

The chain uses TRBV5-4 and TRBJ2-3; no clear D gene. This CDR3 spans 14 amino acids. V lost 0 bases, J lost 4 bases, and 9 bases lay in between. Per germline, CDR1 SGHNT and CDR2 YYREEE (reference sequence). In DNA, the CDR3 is TGTGCCAGCAGCTTGGGCCTAGATCCAGATACGCAGTATTTT. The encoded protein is CASSLGLDPDTQYF.

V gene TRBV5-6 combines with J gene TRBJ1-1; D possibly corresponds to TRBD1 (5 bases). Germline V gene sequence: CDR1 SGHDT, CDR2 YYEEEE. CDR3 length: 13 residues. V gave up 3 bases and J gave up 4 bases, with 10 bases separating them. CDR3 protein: CASSSGGGTEAFF. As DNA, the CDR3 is TGTGCCAGCAGCTCCGGGGGGGGCACTGAAGCTTTCTTT. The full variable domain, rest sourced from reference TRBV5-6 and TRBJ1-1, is DAGVTQSPTHLIKTRGQQVTLRCSPKSGHDTVSWYQQALGQGPQFIFQYYEEEERQRGNFPDRFSGHQFPNYSSELNVNALLLGDSALYLCASSSGGGTEAFFGQGTRLTVV.

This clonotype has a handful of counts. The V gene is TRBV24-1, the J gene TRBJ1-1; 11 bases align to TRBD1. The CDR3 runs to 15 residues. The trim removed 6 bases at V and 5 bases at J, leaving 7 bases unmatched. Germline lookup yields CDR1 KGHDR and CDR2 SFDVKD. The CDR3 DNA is TGTGCCACCAGTAGCTCGGGACAGGGGGGAACTGAAGCTTTCTTT. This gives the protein CATSSSGQGGTEAFF.

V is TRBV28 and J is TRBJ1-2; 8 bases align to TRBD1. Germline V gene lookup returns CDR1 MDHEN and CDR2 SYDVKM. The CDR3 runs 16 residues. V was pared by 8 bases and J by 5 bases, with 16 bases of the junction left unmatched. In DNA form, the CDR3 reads TGTGCCAGCTATGAGGGGGCGACAGGGGTTCTGTATGGCTACACCTTC. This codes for CASYEGATGVLYGYTF.

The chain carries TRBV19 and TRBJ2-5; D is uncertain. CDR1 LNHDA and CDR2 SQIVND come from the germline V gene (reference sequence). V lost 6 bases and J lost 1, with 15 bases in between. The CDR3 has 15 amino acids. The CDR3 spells CASSPGHTFQETQYF. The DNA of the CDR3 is TGTGCCAGTAGCCCCGGCCACACCTTCCAAGAGACCCAGTACTTC.

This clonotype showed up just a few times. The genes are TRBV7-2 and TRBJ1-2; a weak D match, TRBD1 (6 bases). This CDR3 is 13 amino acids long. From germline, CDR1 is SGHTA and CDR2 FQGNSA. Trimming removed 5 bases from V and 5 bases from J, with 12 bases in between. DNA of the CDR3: TGTGCCAGCAGCACTAGGGGGTTATATGGCTACACCTTC. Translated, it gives CASSTRGLYGYTF.

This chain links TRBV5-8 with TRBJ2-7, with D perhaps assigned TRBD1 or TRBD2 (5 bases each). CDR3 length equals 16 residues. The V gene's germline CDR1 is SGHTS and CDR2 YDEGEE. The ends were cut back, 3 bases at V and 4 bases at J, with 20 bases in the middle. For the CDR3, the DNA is TGTGCCAGCAGCTACGAGACGGGGCAAAGGCTGTACGAGCAGTACTTC. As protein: CASSYETGQRLYEQYF. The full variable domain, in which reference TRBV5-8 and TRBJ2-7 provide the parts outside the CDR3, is EAGVTQSPTHLIKTRGQQATLRCSPISGHTSVYWYQQALGLGLQFLLWYDEGEERNRGNFPPRFSGRQFPNYSSELNVNALELEDSALYLCASSYETGQRLYEQYFGPGTRLTVT.

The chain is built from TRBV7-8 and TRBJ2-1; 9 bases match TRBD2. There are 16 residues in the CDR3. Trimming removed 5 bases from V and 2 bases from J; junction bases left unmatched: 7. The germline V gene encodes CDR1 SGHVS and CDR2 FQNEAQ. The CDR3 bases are TGTGCCAGCAGCGGGGAGGGCGGGAGGGCCTACAATGAGCAGTTCTTC. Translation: CASSGEGGRAYNEQFF. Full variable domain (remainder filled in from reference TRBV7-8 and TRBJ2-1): GAGVSQSPRYKVAKRGQDVALRCDPISGHVSLFWYQQALGQGPEFLTYFQNEAQLDKSGLPSDRFFAERPEGSVSTLKIQRTQQEDSAVYLCASSGEGGRAYNEQFFGPGTRLTVL.

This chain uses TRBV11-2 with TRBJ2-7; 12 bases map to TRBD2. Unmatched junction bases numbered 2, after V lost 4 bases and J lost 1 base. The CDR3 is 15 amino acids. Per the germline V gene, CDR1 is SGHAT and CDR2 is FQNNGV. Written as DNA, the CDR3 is TGTGCCAGCAGCTCCGGACTAGCGGGGTCCTACGAGCAGTACTTC. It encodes CASSSGLAGSYEQYF.

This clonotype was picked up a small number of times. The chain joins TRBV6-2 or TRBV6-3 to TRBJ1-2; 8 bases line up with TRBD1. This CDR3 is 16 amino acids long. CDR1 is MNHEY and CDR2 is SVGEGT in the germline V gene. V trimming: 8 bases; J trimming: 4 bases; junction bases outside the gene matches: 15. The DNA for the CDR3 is TGTGCCAGCGGTCTCACCGGACAGGGAGGGTTCTATGGCTACACCTTC. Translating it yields CASGLTGQGGFYGYTF.

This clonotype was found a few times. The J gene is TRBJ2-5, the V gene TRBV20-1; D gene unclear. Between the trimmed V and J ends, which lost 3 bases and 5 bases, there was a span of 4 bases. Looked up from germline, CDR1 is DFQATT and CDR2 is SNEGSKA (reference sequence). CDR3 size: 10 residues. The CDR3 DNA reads TGCAGTGCTAGGAGTGAGACCCAGTACTTC. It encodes CSARSETQYF.